Listed below are T cell receptor beta chains from one sample, sequenced in a study of blood T cell repertoires in COVID-19. Repertoires were generated with immunoSEQ multiplex PCR, while TCRdb's copy carries only in-frame clones and drops some. This sample has hundreds of thousands of clones, with around nine tenths found just once. The sample was peripheral blood. These receptors came from a man in his 70s with acute or convalescent COVID-19. Both conserved end residues are part of each CDR3. A D gene is named only where the DNA matches it firmly. Not every row has a clone size; where given, it reads once, few, many or a size class.

length: 17; V: TRBV9; D: .; size: .; J: TRBJ2-3; DNA: TGTGCCAGCAGCGTGCTCCCAGGGGCCGGGGCGGCAGATACGCAGTATTTT; CDR3: CASSVLPGAGAADTQYF
length: 16; V: TRBV6-2/TRBV6-3; D: .; size: .; J: TRBJ2-1; DNA: TGTGCCAGCAGTAAGGGAACAGGGTTCTACGGCAATGAGCAGTTCTTC; CDR3: CASSKGTGFYGNEQFF
length: 15; V: TRBV7-2; D: .; size: .; J: TRBJ1-3; DNA: TGTGCCAGCAGCCCATCCGGGCAGGGGGGAAACACCATATATTTT; CDR3: CASSPSGQGGNTIYF
length: 13; V: TRBV5-4; D: .; size: .; J: TRBJ2-1; DNA: TGTGCCAGCAGTCAGGACTTTTACAATGAGCAGTTCTTC; CDR3: CASSQDFYNEQFF
length: 13; V: TRBV29-1; D: .; size: .; J: TRBJ2-7; DNA: TGCAGCGTTCAAGGACAGAGCTCCTACGAGCAGTACTTC; CDR3: CSVQGQSSYEQYF
length: 16; V: TRBV4-1; D: .; size: .; J: TRBJ1-4; DNA: TGCGCCAGCAGCCAAGATTGGAGGGATCGGTGGGAAAAACTGTTTTTT; CDR3: CASSQDWRDRWEKLFF
length: 15; V: TRBV6-5; D: TRBD1; size: .; J: TRBJ2-3; DNA: TGTGCCAGCAGTTCAGGGGGCTCCCGCACAGATACGCAGTATTTT; CDR3: CASSSGGSRTDTQYF
length: 13; V: TRBV7-2; D: .; size: .; J: TRBJ1-4; DNA: TGTGCCAGCAGCTTAGAGGTGGGCAGAAAACTGTTTTTT; CDR3: CASSLEVGRKLFF
length: 16; V: TRBV7-8; D: .; size: .; J: TRBJ1-1; DNA: TGTGCCAGCACTCTAATGGCTCCTCGGGGGAACACTGAAGCTTTCTTT; CDR3: CASTLMAPRGNTEAFF
length: 10; V: TRBV29-1; D: .; size: .; J: TRBJ2-1; DNA: TGCAGCGTTGTCGCAGGTGAGCAGTTCTTC; CDR3: CSVVAGEQFF
length: 13; V: TRBV18; D: TRBD1; size: .; J: TRBJ2-7; DNA: TGTGCCAGCTCGGGACAGGGCATCTACGAGCAGTACTTC; CDR3: CASSGQGIYEQYF
length: 14; V: TRBV5-1; D: TRBD2; size: .; J: TRBJ2-1; DNA: TGCGCCAGCAGCTACCTAGCGGGCAACAATGAGCAGTTCTTC; CDR3: CASSYLAGNNEQFF
length: 18; V: TRBV6-1; D: TRBD2; size: .; J: TRBJ2-7; DNA: TGTGCCAGCAGTGGGACTAGCGGGAGGGCCACCCTATCCTACGAGCAGTACTTC; CDR3: CASSGTSGRATLSYEQYF
length: 15; V: TRBV28; D: TRBD1; size: .; J: TRBJ1-5; DNA: TGTGCCAGCAGTTCGCCAGGGGGAATCAATCAGCCCCAGCATTTT; CDR3: CASSSPGGINQPQHF
length: 17; V: TRBV19; D: .; size: few; J: TRBJ1-5; DNA: TGTGCCAGTAGCCCCTCGGGTTTTCGCAGGGCCAATCAGCCCCAGCATTTT; CDR3: CASSPSGFRRANQPQHF
length: 15; V: TRBV19; D: .; size: .; J: TRBJ2-3; DNA: TGTGCCAGTAGTGTCGGGGGTTTTGGCGCAGATACGCAGTATTTT; CDR3: CASSVGGFGADTQYF
length: 14; V: TRBV24-1; D: TRBD2; size: .; J: TRBJ2-5; DNA: TGTGCCACCGGCGCGCCGGGGGGGAAAGAGACCCAGTACTTC; CDR3: CATGAPGGKETQYF
length: 17; V: TRBV21-1; D: .; size: .; J: TRBJ2-5; DNA: TGTGCCAGCAGCAAAGGACCTTTAGCGGGAGGACAAGAGACCCAGTACTTC; CDR3: CASSKGPLAGGQETQYF
length: 13; V: TRBV24-1; D: TRBD1; size: .; J: TRBJ1-2; DNA: TGTGCCACCGCCCAGGCAGGGGGCTATGGCTACACCTTC; CDR3: CATAQAGGYGYTF